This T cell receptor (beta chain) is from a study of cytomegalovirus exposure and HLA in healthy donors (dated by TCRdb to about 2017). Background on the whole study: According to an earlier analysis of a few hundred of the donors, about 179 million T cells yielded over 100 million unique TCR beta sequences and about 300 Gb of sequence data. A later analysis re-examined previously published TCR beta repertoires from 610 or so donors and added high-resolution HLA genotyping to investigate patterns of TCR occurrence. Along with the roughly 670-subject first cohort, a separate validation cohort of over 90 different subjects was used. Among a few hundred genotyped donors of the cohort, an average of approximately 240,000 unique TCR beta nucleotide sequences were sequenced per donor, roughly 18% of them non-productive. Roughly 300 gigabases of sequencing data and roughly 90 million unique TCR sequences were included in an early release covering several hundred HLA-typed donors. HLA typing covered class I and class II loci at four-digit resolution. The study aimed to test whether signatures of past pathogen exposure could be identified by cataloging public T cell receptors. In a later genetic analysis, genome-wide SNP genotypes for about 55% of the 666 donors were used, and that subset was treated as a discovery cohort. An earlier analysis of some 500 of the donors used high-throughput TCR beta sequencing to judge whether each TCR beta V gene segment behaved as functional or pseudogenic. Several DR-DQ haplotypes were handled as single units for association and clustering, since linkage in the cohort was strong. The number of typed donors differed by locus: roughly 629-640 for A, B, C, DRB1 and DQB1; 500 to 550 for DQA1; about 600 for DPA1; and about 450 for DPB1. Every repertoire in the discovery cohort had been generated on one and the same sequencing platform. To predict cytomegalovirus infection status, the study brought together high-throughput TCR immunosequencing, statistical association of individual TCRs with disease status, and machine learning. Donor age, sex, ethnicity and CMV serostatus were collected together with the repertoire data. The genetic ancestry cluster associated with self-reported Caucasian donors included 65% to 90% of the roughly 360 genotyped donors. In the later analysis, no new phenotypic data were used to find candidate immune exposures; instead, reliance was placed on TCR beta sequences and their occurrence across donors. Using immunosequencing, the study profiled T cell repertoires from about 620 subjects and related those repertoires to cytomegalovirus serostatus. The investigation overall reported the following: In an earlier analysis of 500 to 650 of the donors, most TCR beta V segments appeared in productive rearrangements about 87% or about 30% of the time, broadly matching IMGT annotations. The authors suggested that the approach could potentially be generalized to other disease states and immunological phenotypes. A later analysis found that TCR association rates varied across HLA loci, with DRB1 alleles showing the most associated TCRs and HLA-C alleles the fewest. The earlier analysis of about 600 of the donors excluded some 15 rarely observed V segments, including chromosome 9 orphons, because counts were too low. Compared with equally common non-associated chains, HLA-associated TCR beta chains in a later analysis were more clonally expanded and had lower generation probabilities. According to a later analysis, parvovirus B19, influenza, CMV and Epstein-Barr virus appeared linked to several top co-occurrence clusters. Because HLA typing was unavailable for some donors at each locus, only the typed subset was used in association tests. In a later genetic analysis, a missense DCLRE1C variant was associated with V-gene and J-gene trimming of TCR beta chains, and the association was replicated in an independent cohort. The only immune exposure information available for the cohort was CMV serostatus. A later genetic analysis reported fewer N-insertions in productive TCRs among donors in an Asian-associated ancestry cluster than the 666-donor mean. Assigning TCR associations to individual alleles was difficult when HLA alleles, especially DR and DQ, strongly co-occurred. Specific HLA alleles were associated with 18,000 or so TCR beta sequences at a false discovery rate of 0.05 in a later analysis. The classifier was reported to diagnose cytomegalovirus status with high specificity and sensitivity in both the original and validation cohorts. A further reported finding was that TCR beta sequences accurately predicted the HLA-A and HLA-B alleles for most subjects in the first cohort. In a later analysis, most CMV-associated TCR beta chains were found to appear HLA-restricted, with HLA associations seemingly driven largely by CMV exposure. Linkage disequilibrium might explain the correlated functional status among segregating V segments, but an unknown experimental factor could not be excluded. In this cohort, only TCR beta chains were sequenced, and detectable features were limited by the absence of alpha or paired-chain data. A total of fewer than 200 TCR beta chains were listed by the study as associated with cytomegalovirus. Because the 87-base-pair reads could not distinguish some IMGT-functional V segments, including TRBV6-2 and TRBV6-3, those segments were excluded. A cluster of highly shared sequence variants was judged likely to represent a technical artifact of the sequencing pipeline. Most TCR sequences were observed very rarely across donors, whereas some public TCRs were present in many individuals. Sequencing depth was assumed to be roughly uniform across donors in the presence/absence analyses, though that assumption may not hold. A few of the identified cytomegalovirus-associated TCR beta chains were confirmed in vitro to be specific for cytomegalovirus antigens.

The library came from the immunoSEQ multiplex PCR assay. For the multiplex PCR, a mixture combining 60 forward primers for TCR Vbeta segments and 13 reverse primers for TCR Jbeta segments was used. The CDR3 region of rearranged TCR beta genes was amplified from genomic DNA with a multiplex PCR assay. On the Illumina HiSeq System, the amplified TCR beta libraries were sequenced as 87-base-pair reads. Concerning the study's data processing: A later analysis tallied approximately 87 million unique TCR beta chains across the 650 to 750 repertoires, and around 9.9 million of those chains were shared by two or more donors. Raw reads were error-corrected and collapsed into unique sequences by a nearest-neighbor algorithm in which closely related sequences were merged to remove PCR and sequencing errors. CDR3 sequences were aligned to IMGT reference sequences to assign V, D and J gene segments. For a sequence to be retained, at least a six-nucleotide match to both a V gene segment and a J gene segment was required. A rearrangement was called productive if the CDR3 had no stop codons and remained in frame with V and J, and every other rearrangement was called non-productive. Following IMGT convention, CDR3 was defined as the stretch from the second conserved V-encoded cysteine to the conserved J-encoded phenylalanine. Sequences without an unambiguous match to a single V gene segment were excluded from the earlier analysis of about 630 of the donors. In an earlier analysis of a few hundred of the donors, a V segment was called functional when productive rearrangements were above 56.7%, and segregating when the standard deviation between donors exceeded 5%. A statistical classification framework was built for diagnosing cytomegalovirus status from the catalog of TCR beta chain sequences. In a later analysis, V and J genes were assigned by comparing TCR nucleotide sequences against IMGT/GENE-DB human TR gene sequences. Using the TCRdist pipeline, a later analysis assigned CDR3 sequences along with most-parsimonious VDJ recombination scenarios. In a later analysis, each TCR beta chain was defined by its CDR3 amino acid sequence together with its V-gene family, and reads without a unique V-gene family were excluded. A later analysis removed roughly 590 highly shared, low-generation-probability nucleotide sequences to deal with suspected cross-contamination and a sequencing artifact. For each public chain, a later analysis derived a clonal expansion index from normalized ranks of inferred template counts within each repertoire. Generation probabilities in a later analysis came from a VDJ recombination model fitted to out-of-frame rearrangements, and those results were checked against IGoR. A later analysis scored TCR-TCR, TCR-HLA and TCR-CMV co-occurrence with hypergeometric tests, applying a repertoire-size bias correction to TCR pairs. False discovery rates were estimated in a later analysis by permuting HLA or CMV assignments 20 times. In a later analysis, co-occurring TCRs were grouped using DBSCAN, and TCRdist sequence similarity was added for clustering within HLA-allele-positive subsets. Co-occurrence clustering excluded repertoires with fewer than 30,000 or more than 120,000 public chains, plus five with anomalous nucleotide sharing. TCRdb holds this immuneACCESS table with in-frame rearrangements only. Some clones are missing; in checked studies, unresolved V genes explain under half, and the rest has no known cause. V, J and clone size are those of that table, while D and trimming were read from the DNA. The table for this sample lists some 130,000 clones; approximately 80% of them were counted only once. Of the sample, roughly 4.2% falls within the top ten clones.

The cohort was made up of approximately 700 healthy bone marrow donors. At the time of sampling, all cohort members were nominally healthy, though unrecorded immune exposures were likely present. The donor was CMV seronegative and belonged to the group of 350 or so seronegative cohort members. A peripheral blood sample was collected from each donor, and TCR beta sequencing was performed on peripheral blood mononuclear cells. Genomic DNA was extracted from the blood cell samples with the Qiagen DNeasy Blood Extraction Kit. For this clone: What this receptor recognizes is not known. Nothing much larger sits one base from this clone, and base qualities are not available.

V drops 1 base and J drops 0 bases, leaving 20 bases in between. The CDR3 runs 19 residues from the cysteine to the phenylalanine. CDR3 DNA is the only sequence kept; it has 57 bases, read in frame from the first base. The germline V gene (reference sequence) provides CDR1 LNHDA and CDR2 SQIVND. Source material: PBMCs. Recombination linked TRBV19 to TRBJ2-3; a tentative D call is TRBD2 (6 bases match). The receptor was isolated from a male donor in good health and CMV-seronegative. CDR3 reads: CASSIGSFIGGASTDTQYF. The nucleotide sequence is TGTGCCAGTAGTATAGGATCCTTCATCGGCGGGGCTAGCACAGATACGCAGTATTTT.